The entry that follows covers one TCR beta chain sequence. This entry is derived from a study of blood T cell repertoires in COVID-19. CDR3 length: 14 residues. V lost 4 bases to trimming and J lost 5 bases, with 14 bases between them. Germline V CDR1 and CDR2: SNHLY, FYNNEI. The table came from immunoSEQ multiplex PCR; TCRdb's copy has only in-frame clones and leaves some out. The sample consists of roughly 190,000 clones, 75% to 85% of them appearing once. The sequence came from a middle-aged man who had recovered from COVID-19. Sequences were obtained from PBMCs or T cells enriched from blood (not recorded which). This chain connects TRBV2 to TRBJ1-1, with D maybe TRBD1 (5 bases). CDR3 coding DNA: TGTGCCAGCAGTGCAACGGGGGTATGGACTGAAGCTTTCTTT. This encodes CASSATGVWTEAFF.